This T cell receptor (beta chain) was profiled in a study of shared clonotypes between healthy human individuals. Study-level information: Each donor's CD4 naive and CD4 memory cells filled three plates apiece, CD8 naive two, and CD8 memory one.

The input for sorted-subset replicate PCRs was around 0.2 ug DNA, some 30,000 T cell genomes. Assay: immunoSEQ multiplex PCR; the TCRdb copy retains only in-frame clones and omits some. The profile shows about a million clones, approximately 72% of them singletons. Findings of the study overall: Generally, estimated richness proved larger in naive subsets than it did in memory subsets.

In the case of this clone: Its specificity is not known.

The CDR3 has 20 residues. Looked up from germline, CDR1 is WSHSY and CDR2 is SAAADI. J lost 2 bases, V lost 2 bases, and 7 bases had no gene match. The sequenced sample was memory CD4+ T cells sorted from blood. Subset indicated: CD45RA-negative fraction. This sequence joins TRBV10-2 and TRBJ2-6; 15 nucleotides match TRBD2. The sequence was collected from a man aged 18 to 30 in good health. The CDR3 DNA reads as TGCGCCAGCAGTGAGAGTTTAGGACTAGCGGGAGGGACTGGGGCCAACGTCCTGACTTTC. Its protein product is CASSESLGLAGGTGANVLTF.